The rows below give T cell receptor beta chains drawn from one sample of a study of cytomegalovirus exposure and HLA in healthy donors. Sequenced by immunoSEQ multiplex PCR; TCRdb stores in-frame clones only, minus some. This sample yields 110,000 or so clones, of which roughly 88% are seen a single time; about 1.8% belongs to the top ten. Sequencing was performed on PBMCs. These receptor sequences come from a young man in good health and CMV-seronegative. Each CDR3 is given with its conserved first and last residue. Clone size is not always given. Where it is, it says once, few, many or a class for expanded clones.

cdr3_length: 19
j_call: TRBJ1-3
v_call: TRBV4-3
clone_size: .
cdr3_aa: CASSRTGQGKSPSGNTIYF

cdr3_length: 12
j_call: TRBJ1-4
v_call: TRBV5-6
clone_size: .
cdr3_aa: CASSLNTEKLFF

cdr3_length: 16
j_call: TRBJ1-1
v_call: TRBV4-3
clone_size: .
cdr3_aa: CASSQDRGYRNTEAFF

cdr3_length: 12
j_call: TRBJ2-5
v_call: TRBV28
clone_size: .
cdr3_aa: CASSRLGETQYF

cdr3_length: 19
j_call: TRBJ1-5
v_call: TRBV7-8
clone_size: .
cdr3_aa: CASSLLGQNQRYSNQPQHF

cdr3_length: 16
j_call: TRBJ2-3
v_call: TRBV15
clone_size: .
cdr3_aa: CATSRDPAGATDTQYF

cdr3_length: 14
j_call: TRBJ2-1
v_call: TRBV18
clone_size: once
cdr3_aa: CASSPLFGGNEQFF

cdr3_length: 14
j_call: TRBJ1-5
v_call: TRBV19
clone_size: .
cdr3_aa: CASSGTGGHQPQHF

cdr3_length: 17
j_call: TRBJ2-7
v_call: TRBV28
clone_size: .
cdr3_aa: CATRTNIAGAGPYEQYF

cdr3_length: 14
j_call: TRBJ2-7
v_call: TRBV6-5
clone_size: .
cdr3_aa: CASSRQGRVHEQYF

cdr3_length: 15
j_call: TRBJ2-1
v_call: TRBV6-5
clone_size: .
cdr3_aa: CASSLGQDHYNEQFF

cdr3_length: 15
j_call: TRBJ2-1
v_call: TRBV10-1
clone_size: .
cdr3_aa: CASSEVSGHLNEQFF

cdr3_length: 15
j_call: TRBJ1-3
v_call: TRBV5-6
clone_size: .
cdr3_aa: CASSLSQYSGNTIYF

cdr3_length: 15
j_call: TRBJ1-1
v_call: TRBV14
clone_size: .
cdr3_aa: CASSHPDRMNTEAFF

cdr3_length: 13
j_call: TRBJ1-5
v_call: TRBV10-3
clone_size: .
cdr3_aa: CAISVTDNQPQHF

cdr3_length: 17
j_call: TRBJ1-5
v_call: TRBV2
clone_size: .
cdr3_aa: CASSGMSGQGPNQPQHF

cdr3_length: 13
j_call: TRBJ1-2
v_call: TRBV5-1
clone_size: .
cdr3_aa: CASSLDRVSGYTF

cdr3_length: 11
j_call: TRBJ1-1
v_call: TRBV6-5
clone_size: .
cdr3_aa: CASSDTAEAFF

cdr3_length: 16
j_call: TRBJ2-3
v_call: TRBV21-1
clone_size: once
cdr3_aa: CASSKKGLAGEDTQYF

cdr3_length: 15
j_call: TRBJ1-2
v_call: TRBV27
clone_size: .
cdr3_aa: CASSPFAGERGGYTF

cdr3_length: 15
j_call: TRBJ2-7
v_call: TRBV4-1
clone_size: .
cdr3_aa: CASSEDGGSSYEQYF

cdr3_length: 15
j_call: TRBJ2-1
v_call: TRBV4-3
clone_size: .
cdr3_aa: CASSQDLLALGEQFF

cdr3_length: 12
j_call: TRBJ2-5
v_call: TRBV10-3
clone_size: .
cdr3_aa: CAIRTAGETQYF

cdr3_length: 13
j_call: TRBJ2-7
v_call: TRBV6-5
clone_size: .
cdr3_aa: CASRDTNSYEQYF

cdr3_length: 13
j_call: TRBJ1-1
v_call: TRBV5-1
clone_size: .
cdr3_aa: CASSPRGGPEAFF

cdr3_length: 16
j_call: TRBJ2-7
v_call: TRBV5-6
clone_size: few
cdr3_aa: CASSHYRTGRPYEQYF

cdr3_length: 14
j_call: TRBJ1-1
v_call: TRBV28
clone_size: .
cdr3_aa: CASSRSLENTEAFF

cdr3_length: 15
j_call: TRBJ2-7
v_call: TRBV7-9
clone_size: .
cdr3_aa: CASSLLTGRPYEQYF

cdr3_length: 16
j_call: TRBJ1-2
v_call: TRBV7-9
clone_size: .
cdr3_aa: CASSLAGRNEQDGYTF

cdr3_length: 15
j_call: TRBJ1-2
v_call: TRBV4-1
clone_size: .
cdr3_aa: CASSPQLLGGPGYTF

cdr3_length: 14
j_call: TRBJ1-1
v_call: TRBV9
clone_size: .
cdr3_aa: CASSVIGDGTEAFF

cdr3_length: 11
j_call: TRBJ2-7
v_call: TRBV12-5
clone_size: .
cdr3_aa: CASASRYEQYF

cdr3_length: 14
j_call: TRBJ2-3
v_call: TRBV6-1
clone_size: .
cdr3_aa: CAIQAGGTADTQYF

cdr3_length: 16
j_call: TRBJ1-6
v_call: TRBV6-5
clone_size: .
cdr3_aa: CASSYSTGGYNSPLHF

cdr3_length: 13
j_call: TRBJ2-5
v_call: TRBV6-1
clone_size: .
cdr3_aa: CASRDRFQETQYF

cdr3_length: 16
j_call: TRBJ2-5
v_call: TRBV13
clone_size: .
cdr3_aa: CASSCAQHSHQETQYF

cdr3_length: 14
j_call: TRBJ2-7
v_call: TRBV2
clone_size: once
cdr3_aa: CASSEREGRGEQYF

cdr3_length: 13
j_call: TRBJ2-7
v_call: TRBV28
clone_size: .
cdr3_aa: CASRPGSYYEQYF

cdr3_length: 18
j_call: TRBJ2-5
v_call: TRBV28
clone_size: .
cdr3_aa: CASSPLGLAGDARDTQYF

cdr3_length: 15
j_call: TRBJ2-1
v_call: TRBV19
clone_size: .
cdr3_aa: CASSATGSSYNEQFF

cdr3_length: 15
j_call: TRBJ1-4
v_call: TRBV12-2
clone_size: .
cdr3_aa: CASRFTTRAGEKLFF

cdr3_length: 16
j_call: TRBJ2-3
v_call: TRBV5-1
clone_size: .
cdr3_aa: CASSYTGGLGTDTQYF